A single sample gave rise to the 12 T cell receptor beta chains below, sequenced in a study of regulatory T cells in long-lasting Graves disease. Time point given: newly diagnosed GD, antithyroid drugs for less than 3 months. Preparation of the TCR library used RNA extracted from PBMCs. Arm-PCR with iRepertoire HTBI primers amplified the CDR3 regions for these TCR beta libraries. TCRdb recomputed calls from the multiplex PCR reads with MiXCR, one row per CDR3 protein. The data show 380,000 or so distinct CDR3 sequences, 15% to 20% seen once. These data were likewise used in another study, on T cells in Graves' hyperthyroidism and ophthalmopathy.

This specimen was peripheral blood mononuclear cells (PBMCs), taken at new diagnosis, from a patient treated with antithyroid drugs. These receptors were obtained from a woman between 18 and 29 years old with Graves disease.

Comments on this clonotype: One junction end disagrees with the germline gene, perhaps due to a read error. The gene calls are TRBV5-4 and TRBJ1-2, with D unclear. The CDR3 is made up of 13 amino acids. In germline, CDR1 is SGHNT, CDR2 YYREEE (reference sequence). CDR3 region: CTSSFEMNYGYTF. The CDR3 DNA reads TGTACCAGCAGCTTTGAGATGAACTATGGCTACACCTTC.

The chain uses TRBV19 and TRBJ2-1; TRBD2 agrees at 9 bases. The J segment lost 14 bases and the V segment lost 0 bases, leaving 5 bases of the junction unmatched. Per the germline V gene, CDR1 is LNHDA and CDR2 is SQIVND (reference sequence). The length of the CDR3 is 13 residues. The CDR3 DNA reads TGTGCCAGTAGTATAGAGCCTAGCGGGACCGAGTTCTTC. The encoded protein is CASSIEPSGTEFF.

This clonotype was detected a few times. V usage is TRBV7-9 and J usage is TRBJ1-5; perhaps TRBD1 as D (5 bases). This CDR3 is 15 amino acids long. V lost 4 bases to trimming and J lost 3 bases, with 13 bases between them. The V gene's germline CDR1 is SEHNR and CDR2 FQNEAQ (reference sequence). CDR3: CASSSPGPANQPQHF. The CDR3 coding sequence is TGTGCCAGCAGCTCTCCGGGGCCTGCCAATCAGCCCCAGCATTTT.

This clonotype was observed at least ten times. The rearrangement uses TRBV27 and TRBJ2-4, with D perhaps assigned TRBD1 or TRBD2 (5 bases each). The CDR3 contains 13 residues. The germline V gene encodes CDR1 MNHEY and CDR2 SMNVEV (reference sequence). With 4 bases removed from V and 7 bases from J, the gap between germline ends came to 11 bases. The CDR3 sequence is CASSWDGVNIQYF. As DNA, the CDR3 is TGTGCCAGCAGTTGGGACGGGGTCAACATTCAGTACTTC.

This clonotype was observed many times. This rearrangement joins TRBV5-1 to TRBJ2-2, with 7 bases that match TRBD1. Unmatched junction bases numbered 4, after V lost 2 bases and J lost 6 bases. The CDR3 length is 14 residues. Germline V lookup: CDR1 SGHRS, CDR2 YFSETQ. The CDR3 DNA reads as TGCGCCAGCAGCTTAGACAGGGTTGCCGGGGAGCTGTTTTTT. It is translated as CASSLDRVAGELFF.

This clonotype was seen repeatedly, ten times or more. The chain couples TRBV12-3 or TRBV12-4 to TRBJ1-6; D is possibly TRBD1 (5 bases). This CDR3 is built from 13 residues. Trimming left V 5 bases short and J 10 bases short, with 12 bases between. In DNA, the CDR3 is TGTGCCAGCAGTCCCCCGGGGCGGTCACCCCTCCACTTT. Residues: CASSPPGRSPLHF.

This clonotype was detected ten times or more. The V call is TRBV2, the J call TRBJ2-1, with 9 bases fitting TRBD2. V gave up 3 bases and J gave up 0 bases; unmatched junction bases: 6. The CDR3 is 17 residues long. The germline CDR1 and CDR2 sequences are SNHLY and FYNNEI. The CDR3 DNA is TGTGCCAGCAGTGAGGCCAGCGGGGGGCCCTCCTACAATGAGCAGTTCTTC. This sequence encodes CASSEASGGPSYNEQFF.

This clonotype was found many times. The J gene is TRBJ2-7, the V gene TRBV10-2; perhaps TRBD1 as D (6 bases). V was clipped by 3 bases and J by 3 bases, with 12 bases between them. This CDR3 spans 14 amino acids. Germline V gene sequence: CDR1 WSHSY, CDR2 SAAADI. CDR3: CASSDPDRGYEQYF. CDR3 coding DNA: TGCGCCAGCAGTGACCCGGACAGAGGCTACGAGCAGTACTTC.

This clonotype was counted a few times. The chain has TRBV27 and TRBJ2-3; D gene unclear. Trimming cost V 5 bases and J 0 bases, with 15 bases left between them. Germline V gives CDR1 MNHEY, CDR2 SMNVEV (reference sequence). The CDR3 extends over 16 amino acids. The CDR3 sequence is CASSPTQIPSTDTQYF. CDR3 DNA sequence: TGTGCCAGCAGTCCGACTCAGATCCCTAGCACAGATACGCAGTATTTT.

Many counts were recorded for this clonotype. This chain joins TRBV5-1 and TRBJ2-7; possible D gene TRBD1, 5 bases. Germline CDR1 and CDR2: SGHRS and YFSETQ. The CDR3 runs 13 residues. Trimming removed 4 bases at V and 3 bases at J, with 11 bases between. This CDR3 is CASSRFTGYEQYF. The CDR3 DNA follows: TGCGCCAGCAGCCGATTCACAGGCTACGAGCAGTACTTC.

Only a few counts were recorded for this clonotype. One end of the junction varies from germline; a read error may be responsible. The chain combines TRBV7-7 with TRBJ2-3; D is ambiguous. Germline CDR1 SSHAT, CDR2 FNYEAQ (reference sequence). The CDR3 consists of 14 residues. The CDR3 nucleotides read TGTGCTAGCAGCTTAGGAAGTACCGCAGATACGCAGTATTTT. Its translation is CASSLGSTADTQYF.

J is TRBJ2-2 and V is TRBV7-3; D tentatively reads TRBD1 or TRBD2 (5 bases each). V was shortened by 0 bases and J by 0 bases, with 11 bases between the two germline ends. Germline loops: CDR1 SGHTA, CDR2 FQGTGA. The CDR3 is 17 amino acids. As DNA, the CDR3 is TGTGCCAGCAGCTTAACTGGGACGGTTACGAACACCGGGGAGCTGTTTTTT. Translating gives CASSLTGTVTNTGELFF.